Here is one T cell receptor beta chain with its context. Its target is unknown. The V gene end was trimmed by 4 bases and the J gene end by 9 bases; junction bases not matched to a gene: 13. This CDR3 has 15 amino acids. Germline values: CDR1 SGHDT, CDR2 YYEEEE. The data were obtained in a study of shared clonotypes between healthy human individuals. General observations from the study: Across subsets, estimated richness was generally greater for naive than for memory populations.

Everyone who donated was a Caucasian adult who lived in Nashville, Tennessee. Measured with immunoSEQ multiplex PCR; TCRdb has only the in-frame clones, and not every one. The table records 2 million to 2.5 million clones, 90% to 97% of them present only once. The rearrangement links TRBV5-6 to TRBJ1-5; 7 bases match TRBD1. The TCR was taken from a man aged 18 to 29 in good health. The sequenced material came from naive CD4+ T cells sorted from blood. Subset defined: CD45RA+ positively selected. CDR3 amino acids: CASSSSGTAGGPQHF. Written as DNA, the CDR3 is TGTGCCAGCAGCAGCTCCGGGACAGCCGGGGGGCCCCAGCATTTT.